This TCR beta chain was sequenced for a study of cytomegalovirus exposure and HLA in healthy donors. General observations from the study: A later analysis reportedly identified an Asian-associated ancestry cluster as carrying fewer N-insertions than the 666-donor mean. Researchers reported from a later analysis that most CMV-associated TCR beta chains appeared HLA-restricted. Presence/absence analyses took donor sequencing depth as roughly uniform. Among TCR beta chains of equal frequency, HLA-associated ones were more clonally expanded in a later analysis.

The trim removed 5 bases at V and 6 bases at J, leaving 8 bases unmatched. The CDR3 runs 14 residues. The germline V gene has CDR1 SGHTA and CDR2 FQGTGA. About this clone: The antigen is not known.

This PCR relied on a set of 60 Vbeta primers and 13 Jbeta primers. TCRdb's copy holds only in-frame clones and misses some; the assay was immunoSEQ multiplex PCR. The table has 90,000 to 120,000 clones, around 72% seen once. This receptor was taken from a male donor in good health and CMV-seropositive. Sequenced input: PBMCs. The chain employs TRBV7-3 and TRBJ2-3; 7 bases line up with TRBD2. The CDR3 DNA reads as TGTGCCAGCAGCATGACTGCGGGGGTTGATACGCAGTATTTT. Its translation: CASSMTAGVDTQYF.